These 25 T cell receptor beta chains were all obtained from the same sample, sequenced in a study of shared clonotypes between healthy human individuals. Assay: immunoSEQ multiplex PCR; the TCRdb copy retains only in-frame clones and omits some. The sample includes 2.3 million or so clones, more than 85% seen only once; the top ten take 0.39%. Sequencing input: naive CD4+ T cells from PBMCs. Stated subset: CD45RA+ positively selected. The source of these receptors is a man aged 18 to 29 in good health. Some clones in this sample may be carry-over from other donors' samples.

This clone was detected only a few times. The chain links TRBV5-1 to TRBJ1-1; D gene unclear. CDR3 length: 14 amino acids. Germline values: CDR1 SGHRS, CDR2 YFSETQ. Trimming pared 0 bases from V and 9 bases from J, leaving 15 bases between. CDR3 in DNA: TGCGCCAGCAGCTTGGACCCAGCCAACGGCCAAGCTTTCTTT. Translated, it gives CASSLDPANGQAFF.

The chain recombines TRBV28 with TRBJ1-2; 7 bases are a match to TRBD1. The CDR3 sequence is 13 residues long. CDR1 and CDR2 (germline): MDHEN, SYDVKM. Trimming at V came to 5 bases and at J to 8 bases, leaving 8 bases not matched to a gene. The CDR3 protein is CASSAGGFGGYTF. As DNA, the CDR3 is TGTGCCAGCAGTGCAGGGGGTTTTGGAGGCTACACCTTC.

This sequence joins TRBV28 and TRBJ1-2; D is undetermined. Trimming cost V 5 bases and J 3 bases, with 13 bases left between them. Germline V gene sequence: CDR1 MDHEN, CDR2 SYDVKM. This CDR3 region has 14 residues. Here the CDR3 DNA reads TGTGCCAGCAGTGCACTCGGACGGGACTATGGCTACACCTTC. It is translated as CASSALGRDYGYTF.

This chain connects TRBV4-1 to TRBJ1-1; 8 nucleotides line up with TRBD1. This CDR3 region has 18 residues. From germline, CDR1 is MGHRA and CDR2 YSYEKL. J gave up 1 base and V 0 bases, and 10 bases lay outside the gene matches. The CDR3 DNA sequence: TGCGCCAGCAGCCAAGATCGGGCAGGGGGCCTTCGGAACACTGAAGCTTTCTTT. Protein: CASSQDRAGGLRNTEAFF.

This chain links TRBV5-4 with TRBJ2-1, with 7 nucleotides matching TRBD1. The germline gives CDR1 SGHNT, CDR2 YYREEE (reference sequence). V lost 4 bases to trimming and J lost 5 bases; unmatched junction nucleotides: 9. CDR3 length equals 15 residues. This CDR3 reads CASSERGQFNNEQFF. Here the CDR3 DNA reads TGTGCCAGCAGCGAGAGGGGACAGTTTAACAATGAGCAGTTCTTC.

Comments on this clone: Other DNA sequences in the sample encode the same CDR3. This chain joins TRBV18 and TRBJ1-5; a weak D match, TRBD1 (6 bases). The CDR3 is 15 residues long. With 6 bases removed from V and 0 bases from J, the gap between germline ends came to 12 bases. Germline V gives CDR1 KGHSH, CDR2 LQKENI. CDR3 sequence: CASSPRGNSNQPQHF. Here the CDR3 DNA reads TGTGCCAGCTCCCCAAGGGGGAATAGCAATCAGCCCCAGCATTTT.

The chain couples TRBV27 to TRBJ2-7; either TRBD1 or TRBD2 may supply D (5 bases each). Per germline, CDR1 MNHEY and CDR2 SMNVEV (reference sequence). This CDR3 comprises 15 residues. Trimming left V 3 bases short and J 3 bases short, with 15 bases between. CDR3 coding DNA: TGTGCCAGCAGTTTTAAGGCCCGGGGCAACTACGAGCAGTACTTC. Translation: CASSFKARGNYEQYF.

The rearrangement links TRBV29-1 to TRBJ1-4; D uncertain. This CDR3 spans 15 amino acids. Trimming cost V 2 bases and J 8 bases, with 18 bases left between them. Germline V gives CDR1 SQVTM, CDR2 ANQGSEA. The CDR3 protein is CSVEKGVASSEKLFF. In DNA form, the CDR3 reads TGCAGCGTTGAAAAGGGAGTGGCCTCGAGCGAAAAACTGTTTTTT.

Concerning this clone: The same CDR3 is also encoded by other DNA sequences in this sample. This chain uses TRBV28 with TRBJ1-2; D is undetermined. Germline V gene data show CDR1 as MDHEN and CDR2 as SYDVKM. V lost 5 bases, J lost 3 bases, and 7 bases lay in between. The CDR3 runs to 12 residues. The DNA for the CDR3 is TGTGCCAGCAGTCCCGGTGACTATGGCTACACCTTC. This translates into CASSPGDYGYTF.

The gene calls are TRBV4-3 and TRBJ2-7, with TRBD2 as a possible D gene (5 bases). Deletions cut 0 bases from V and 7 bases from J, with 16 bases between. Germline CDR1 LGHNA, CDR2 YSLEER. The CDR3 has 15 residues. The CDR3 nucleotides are TGCGCCAGCAGCCAAGAGGGGTGGGGAGCGGCAGAGCAGTACTTC. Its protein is CASSQEGWGAAEQYF.

CDR3 coding DNA: TGTGCCAGCAGCTTAGCTCTAGCGGGGCCGAGCTCCTACAATGAGCAGTTCTTC. Translation gives CASSLALAGPSSYNEQFF. V and J are TRBV7-6 and TRBJ2-1; 9 positions agree with TRBD2. This CDR3 has 18 residues. Germline trimming cut 0 bases from V and 0 bases from J; bases unmatched to any gene: 6. The germline V gene encodes CDR1 SGHVS and CDR2 FNYEAQ.

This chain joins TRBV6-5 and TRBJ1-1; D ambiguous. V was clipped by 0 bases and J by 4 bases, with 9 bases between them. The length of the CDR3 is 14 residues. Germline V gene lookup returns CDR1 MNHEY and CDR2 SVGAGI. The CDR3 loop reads CASSYSNPFTEAFF. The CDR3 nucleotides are TGTGCCAGCAGTTACTCGAACCCATTCACTGAAGCTTTCTTT.

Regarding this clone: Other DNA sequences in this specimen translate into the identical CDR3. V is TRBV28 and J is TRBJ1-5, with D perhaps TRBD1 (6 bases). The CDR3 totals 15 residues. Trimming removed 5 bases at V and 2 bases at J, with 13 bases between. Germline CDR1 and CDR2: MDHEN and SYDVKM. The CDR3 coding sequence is TGTGCCAGCAGTCCTGGGGGCGAGGGCAATCAGCCCCAGCATTTT. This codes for CASSPGGEGNQPQHF. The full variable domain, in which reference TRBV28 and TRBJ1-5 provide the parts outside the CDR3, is DVKVTQSSRYLVKRTGEKVFLECVQDMDHENMFWYRQDPGLGLRLIYFSYDVKMKEKGDIPEGYSVSREKKERFSLILESASTNQTSMYLCASSPGGEGNQPQHFGDGTRLSIL.

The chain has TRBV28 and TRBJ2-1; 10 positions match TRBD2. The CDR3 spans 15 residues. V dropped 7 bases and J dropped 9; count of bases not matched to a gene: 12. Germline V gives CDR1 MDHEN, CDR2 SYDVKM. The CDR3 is CASTLGLAGVIEQFF. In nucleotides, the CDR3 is TGTGCCAGCACCCTTGGCCTAGCGGGAGTCATTGAGCAGTTCTTC.

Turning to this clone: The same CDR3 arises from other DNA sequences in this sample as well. Here the CDR3 reads CASSPGRSNQPQHF. The CDR3 region has the DNA TGTGCCAGCTCACCCGGACGTAGCAATCAGCCCCAGCATTTT. The rearrangement links TRBV18 to TRBJ1-5, with D hard to call. The CDR3 runs to 14 residues. Germline V CDR1 and CDR2: KGHSH, LQKENI. Trimming left V 3 bases short and J 0 bases short, with 6 bases between. The complete variable domain, with remaining parts taken from reference TRBV18 and TRBJ1-5, reads NAGVMQNPRHLVRRRGQEARLRCSPMKGHSHVYWYRQLPEEGLKFMVYLQKENIIDESGMPKERFSAEFPKEGPSILRIQQVVRGDSAAYFCASSPGRSNQPQHFGDGTRLSIL.

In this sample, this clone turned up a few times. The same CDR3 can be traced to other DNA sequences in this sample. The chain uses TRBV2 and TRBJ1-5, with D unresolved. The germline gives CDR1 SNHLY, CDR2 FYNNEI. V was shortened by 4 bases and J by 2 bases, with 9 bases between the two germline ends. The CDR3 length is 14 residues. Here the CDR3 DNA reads TGTGCCAGCAGTGGGAGCGGAGGCAATCAGCCCCAGCATTTT. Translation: CASSGSGGNQPQHF.

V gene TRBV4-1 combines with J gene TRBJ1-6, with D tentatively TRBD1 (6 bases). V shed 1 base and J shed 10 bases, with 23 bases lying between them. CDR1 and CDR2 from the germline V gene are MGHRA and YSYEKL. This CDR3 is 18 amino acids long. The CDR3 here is CASSQADVGGAWKSPLHF. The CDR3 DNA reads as TGCGCCAGCAGCCAAGCTGATGTAGGGGGGGCTTGGAAATCACCCCTCCACTTT.

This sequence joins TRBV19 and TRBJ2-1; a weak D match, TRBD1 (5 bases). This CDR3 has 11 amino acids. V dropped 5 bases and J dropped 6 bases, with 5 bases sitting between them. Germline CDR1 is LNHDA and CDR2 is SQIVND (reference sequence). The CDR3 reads CASSQGNEQFF. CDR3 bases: TGTGCCAGTAGTCAGGGCAATGAGCAGTTCTTC.

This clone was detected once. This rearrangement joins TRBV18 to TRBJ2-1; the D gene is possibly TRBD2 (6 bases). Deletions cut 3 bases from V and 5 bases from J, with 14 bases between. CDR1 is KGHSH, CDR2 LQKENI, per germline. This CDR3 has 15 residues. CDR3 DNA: TGTGCCAGCTCACCTAGCGGCGGAACTAACAATGAGCAGTTCTTC. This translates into CASSPSGGTNNEQFF. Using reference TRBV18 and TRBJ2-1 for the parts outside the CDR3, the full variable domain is NAGVMQNPRHLVRRRGQEARLRCSPMKGHSHVYWYRQLPEEGLKFMVYLQKENIIDESGMPKERFSAEFPKEGPSILRIQQVVRGDSAAYFCASSPSGGTNNEQFFGPGTRLTVL.

The CDR3 nucleotides are TGTGCCAGCAGCTTCCGTAGACTAGCGGGAGCCGGGGAGCTGTTTTTT. Protein sequence: CASSFRRLAGAGELFF. The V call is TRBV7-8, the J call TRBJ2-2; TRBD2 matches 12 bases. The CDR3 contains 16 residues. Looked up from germline, CDR1 is SGHVS and CDR2 is FQNEAQ. V lost 3 bases, J lost 6 bases, and 5 bases stayed unmatched.

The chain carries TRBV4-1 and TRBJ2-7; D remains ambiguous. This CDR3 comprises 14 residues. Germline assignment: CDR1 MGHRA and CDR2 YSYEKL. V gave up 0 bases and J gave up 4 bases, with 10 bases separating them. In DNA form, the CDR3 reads TGCGCCAGCAGCCAAGATGAACGGCAATACGAGCAGTACTTC. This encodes CASSQDERQYEQYF.

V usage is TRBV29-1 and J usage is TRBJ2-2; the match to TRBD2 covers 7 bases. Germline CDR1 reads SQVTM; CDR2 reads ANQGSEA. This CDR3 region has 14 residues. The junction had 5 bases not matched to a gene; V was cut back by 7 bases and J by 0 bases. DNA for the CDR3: TGCAGCGCAGTCGGACTAGCGAACACCGGGGAGCTGTTTTTT. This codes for CSAVGLANTGELFF.

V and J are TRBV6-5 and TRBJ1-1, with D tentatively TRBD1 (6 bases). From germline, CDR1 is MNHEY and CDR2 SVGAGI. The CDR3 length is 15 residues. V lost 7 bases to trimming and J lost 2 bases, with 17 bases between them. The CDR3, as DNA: TGTGCCAGCACCCCCCAAGGACAGCTCAACACTGAAGCTTTCTTT. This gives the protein CASTPQGQLNTEAFF.

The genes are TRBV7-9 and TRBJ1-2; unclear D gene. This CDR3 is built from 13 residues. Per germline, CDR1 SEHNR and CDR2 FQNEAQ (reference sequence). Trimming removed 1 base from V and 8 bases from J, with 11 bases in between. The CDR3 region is CASSLEAPLGYTF. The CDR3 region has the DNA TGTGCCAGCAGCTTAGAGGCCCCTCTGGGCTACACCTTC.

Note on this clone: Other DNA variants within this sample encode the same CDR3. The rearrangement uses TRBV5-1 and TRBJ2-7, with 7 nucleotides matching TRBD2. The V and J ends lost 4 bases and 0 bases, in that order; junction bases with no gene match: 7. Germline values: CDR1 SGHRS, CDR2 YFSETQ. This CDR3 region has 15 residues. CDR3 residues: CASSTGGGSSYEQYF. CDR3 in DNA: TGCGCCAGCAGCACCGGCGGCGGGAGCTCCTACGAGCAGTACTTC.